The entry below gives a single T cell receptor beta chain sequence along with its context. Trimming took off 3 bases at V and 14 bases at J, with 10 bases between the two ends. The CDR3 has 9 amino acids. Germline CDR1 is SQVTM and CDR2 is ANQGSEA. The source of the sample is a study of T cells after yellow fever vaccination. TCRdb processed the 5' RACE reads anew with MiXCR; each CDR3 protein has one entry. In the table there are 300,000 to 400,000 distinct CDR3 sequences, around 4.1% of which are singletons. The chain has TRBV29-1 and TRBJ1-2; D gene uncertain. The sequence was obtained from a man younger than 35 who received the YFV17D yellow fever vaccine. Source: PBMCs, taken 5 days after the yellow fever booster vaccination. CDR3 bases: TGCAGCGTTGATAAGACGGGGACCTTC. It is translated as CSVDKTGTF.